This T cell receptor beta chain was identified during a study of blood T cell repertoires in COVID-19. Overall study context: The United States, Italy and Spain supplied acute and convalescent COVID-19 samples. The cDNA or gDNA used as material had been derived from T cells, B-cell-depleted T cells, or PBMCs.

Per the authors' pipeline: The assay estimated nucleated cells by amplifying reference gene primers. Data came from immunoSEQ multiplex PCR; TCRdb stores just in-frame clones and leaves some out. From that table come the V and J calls and clone size; the DNA was used to work out D and trimming. Here the sample spans 150,000 or so clones, around four fifths being singletons. Germline values: CDR1 SQVTM, CDR2 ANQGSEA. The CDR3 loop spans 13 amino acids. V was shortened by 4 bases and J by 3 bases, with 10 bases between the two germline ends. Clinical history reported by participants formed the basis on which cohorts were assigned.

The V call is TRBV29-1, the J call TRBJ1-5; D remains unclear. This clonotype was obtained from a woman aged 50 to 60 in a cohort exposed to, infected with or recovered from COVID-19 (not recorded which). Specimen: PBMCs or T cells enriched from blood (not recorded which). DNA for the CDR3: TGCAGCGTTGGCACTGCCGACAATCAGCCCCAGCATTTT. Residues: CSVGTADNQPQHF.